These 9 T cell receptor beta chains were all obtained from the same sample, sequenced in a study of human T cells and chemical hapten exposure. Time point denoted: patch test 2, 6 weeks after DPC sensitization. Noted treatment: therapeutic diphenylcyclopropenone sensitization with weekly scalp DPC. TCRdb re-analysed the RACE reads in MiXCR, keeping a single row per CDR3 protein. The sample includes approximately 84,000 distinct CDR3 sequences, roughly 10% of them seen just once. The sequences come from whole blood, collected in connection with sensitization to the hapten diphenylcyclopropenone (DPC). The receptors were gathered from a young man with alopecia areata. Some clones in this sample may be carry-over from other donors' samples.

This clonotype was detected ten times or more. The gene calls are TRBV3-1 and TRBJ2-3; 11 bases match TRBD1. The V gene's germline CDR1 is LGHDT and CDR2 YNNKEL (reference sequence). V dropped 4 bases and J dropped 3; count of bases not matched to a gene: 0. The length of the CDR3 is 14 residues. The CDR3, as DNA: TGTGCCAGCAGCCGGGACAGGGGGACAGATACGCAGTATTTT. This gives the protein CASSRDRGTDTQYF.

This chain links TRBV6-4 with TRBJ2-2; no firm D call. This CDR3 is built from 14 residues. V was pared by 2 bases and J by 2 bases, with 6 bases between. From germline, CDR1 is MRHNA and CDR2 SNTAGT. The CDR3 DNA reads TGTGCCAGCAGTGACAACACAAACACCGGGGAGCTGTTTTTT. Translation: CASSDNTNTGELFF.

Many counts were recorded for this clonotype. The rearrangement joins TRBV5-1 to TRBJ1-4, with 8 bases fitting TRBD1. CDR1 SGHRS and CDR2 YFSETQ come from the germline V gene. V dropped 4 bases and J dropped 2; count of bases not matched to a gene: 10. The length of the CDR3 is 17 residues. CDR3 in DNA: TGCGCCAGCAGCCCTGGGGACAGGAGGGCTACTAATGAAAAACTGTTTTTT. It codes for CASSPGDRRATNEKLFF.

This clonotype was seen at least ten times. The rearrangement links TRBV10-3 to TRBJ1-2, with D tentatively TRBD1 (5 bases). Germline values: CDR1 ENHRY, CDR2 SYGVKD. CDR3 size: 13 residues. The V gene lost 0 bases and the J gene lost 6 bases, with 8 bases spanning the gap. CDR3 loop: CAISESTAHGYTF. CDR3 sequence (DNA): TGTGCCATCAGTGAGTCGACAGCACATGGCTACACCTTC.

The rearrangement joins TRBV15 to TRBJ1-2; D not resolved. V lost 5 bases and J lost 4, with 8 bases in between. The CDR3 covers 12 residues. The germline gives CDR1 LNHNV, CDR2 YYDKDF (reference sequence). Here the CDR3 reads CATSSRSYGYTF. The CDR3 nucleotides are TGTGCCACCAGCTCACGGTCCTATGGCTACACCTTC.

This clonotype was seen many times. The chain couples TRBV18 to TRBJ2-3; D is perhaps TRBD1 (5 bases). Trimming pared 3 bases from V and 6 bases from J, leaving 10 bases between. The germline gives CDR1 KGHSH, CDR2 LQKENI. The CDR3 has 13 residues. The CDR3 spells CASSPPGWDTQYF. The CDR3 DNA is TGTGCCAGCTCACCCCCAGGGTGGGATACGCAGTATTTT. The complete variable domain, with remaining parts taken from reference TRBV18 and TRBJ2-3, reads NAGVMQNPRHLVRRRGQEARLRCSPMKGHSHVYWYRQLPEEGLKFMVYLQKENIIDESGMPKERFSAEFPKEGPSILRIQQVVRGDSAAYFCASSPPGWDTQYFGPGTRLTVL.

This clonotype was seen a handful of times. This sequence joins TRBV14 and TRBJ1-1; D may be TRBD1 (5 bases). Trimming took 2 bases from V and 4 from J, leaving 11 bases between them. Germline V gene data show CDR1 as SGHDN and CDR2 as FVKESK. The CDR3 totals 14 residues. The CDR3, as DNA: TGTGCCAGCAGCCAAAGGCGTGGGGGCACTGAAGCTTTCTTT. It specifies CASSQRRGGTEAFF.

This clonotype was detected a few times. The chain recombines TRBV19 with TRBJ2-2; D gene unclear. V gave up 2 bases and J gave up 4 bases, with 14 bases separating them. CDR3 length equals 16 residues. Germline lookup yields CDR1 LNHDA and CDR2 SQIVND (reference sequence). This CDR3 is CASSISVASITGELFF. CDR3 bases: TGTGCCAGTAGTATATCCGTGGCTTCGATCACCGGGGAGCTGTTTTTT.

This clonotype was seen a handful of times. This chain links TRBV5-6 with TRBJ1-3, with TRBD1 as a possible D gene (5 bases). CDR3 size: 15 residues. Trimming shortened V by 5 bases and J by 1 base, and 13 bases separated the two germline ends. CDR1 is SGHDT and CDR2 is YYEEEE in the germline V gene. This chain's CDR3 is CASRETGGSGNTIYF. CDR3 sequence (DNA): TGTGCCAGCAGAGAGACCGGGGGTTCTGGAAACACCATATATTTT. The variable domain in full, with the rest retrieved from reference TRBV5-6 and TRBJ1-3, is DAGVTQSPTHLIKTRGQQVTLRCSPKSGHDTVSWYQQALGQGPQFIFQYYEEEERQRGNFPDRFSGHQFPNYSSELNVNALLLGDSALYLCASRETGGSGNTIYFGEGSWLTVV.